Sequencing of this TCR beta chain was carried out in a study of T-cell reconstitution after alpha-beta-depleted transplantation in children (TCRdb year 2016). At the level of the whole study: Using TCR repertoire profiling, the study quantitatively followed how T-cell immune reconstitution unfolded in children after TCRalphabeta/CD19-depleted allogeneic hematopoietic cell transplantation. Study-level results and caveats: Hyperexpanded clone frequencies declined over subsequent months; after one year, T-cell counts and TCRbeta diversity were mostly attributed to newly produced T cells. About two months after transplant, the apparently early recovery of alphabetaT-cell counts reportedly depended on just several hundred clones that had expanded rapidly and came from non-depleted graft cells. The high TCRbeta diversity at day 60 in some patients was ascribed to recipient T cells and intrathymic progenitors that had survived conditioning.

The method was PCR. TCRdb shows the sequencer as Illumina HiSeq 2500. Molecular barcoding was employed in the preparation of TCR libraries, with unique molecular identifiers being used to normalize TCRbeta repertoire quantification. TCRdb applied fastp at Q25 and MiXCR to the public reads, then kept only in-frame beta chains. Entries that share a CDR3 protein sequence are merged under the most common genes and DNA. Counted in this sample were about 580,000 distinct CDR3 sequences; roughly 27% of them appeared once. The ten largest make up 30% to 45% of the sample. CDR1 and CDR2 are drawn from the germline V gene: SGHAT, FQNNGV. The CDR3 numbers 14 residues from cysteine through phenylalanine. Only CDR3 DNA remains: 42 bases, in frame from the first base. V drops 2 bases and J drops 7 bases, leaving 12 bases in between. The sample's treatment or condition label, in plain terms: allogeneic hematopoietic cell transplantation with graft depleted of TCRalphabeta T cells and CD19 B cells. Transplant recipients were children who received TCRalphabeta/CD19-depleted allogeneic hematopoietic cell grafts.

This clonotype was detected a few times. Its antigen remains unidentified. The input lacks base qualities; no much larger clone sits a single base away. The rearranged chain carries TRBV11-2 and TRBJ2-1, with the D gene not clear enough to name. This receptor was obtained from a boy in the first two years of life with Wiskott-Aldrich syndrome, due to receive a stem cell transplant. The source was PBMCs, collected before TCRalphabeta/CD19-depleted stem cell transplant. The CDR3 amino acid sequence is: CASSLSLDRNEQFF. The DNA reads TGTGCCAGCAGCTTAAGTCTAGACCGAAATGAGCAGTTCTTC.